A selection of T cell receptor beta chains follows, all from one sample in a study of T cells in Graves' hyperthyroidism and ophthalmopathy. TCRdb re-analysed the multiplex PCR reads in MiXCR, keeping a single row per CDR3 protein. Of roughly 660,000 distinct CDR3 sequences listed, 15% to 20% were seen once; the top ten hold 15%. The sequenced material came from blood. The receptor set was obtained from a man in his forties or fifties with Graves' hyperthyroidism. Both conserved end residues are part of each CDR3. The order of the fields is clone size, V gene, J gene, D gene, CDR3 protein, CDR3 DNA. The D gene is left open where the match is weak. Clone size is given for some rows only: seen once, a few or many times, or a class if the clone is expanded.

abundance: few
v_gene: TRBV7-3
j_gene: TRBJ2-1
d_gene: TRBD2
CDR3aa: CASSFRGSGGPTYNEQFF
CDR3nt: TGTGCCAGCAGCTTCAGGGGTAGCGGGGGACCAACCTACAATGAGCAGTTCTTC

abundance: .
v_gene: TRBV28
j_gene: TRBJ1-3
d_gene: .
CDR3aa: CASSFVSARPGNTIYF
CDR3nt: TGTGCCAGCAGTTTTGTTTCGGCAAGACCTGGAAACACCATATATTTT

abundance: many
v_gene: TRBV6-2/TRBV6-3
j_gene: TRBJ2-7
d_gene: .
CDR3aa: CASSYSIYGVYEQYF
CDR3nt: TGTGCCAGCAGTTACTCGATCTACGGCGTCTACGAGCAGTACTTC

abundance: .
v_gene: TRBV20-1
j_gene: TRBJ2-3
d_gene: .
CDR3aa: CSARGGVRTDTQYF
CDR3nt: TGCAGTGCTAGAGGTGGGGTCCGCACAGATACGCAGTATTTT

abundance: many
v_gene: TRBV30
j_gene: TRBJ1-1
d_gene: TRBD1
CDR3aa: CAWSPGGWNTEAFF
CDR3nt: TGTGCCTGGAGCCCAGGGGGCTGGAACACTGAAGCTTTCTTT

abundance: many
v_gene: TRBV2
j_gene: TRBJ2-5
d_gene: TRBD2
CDR3aa: CASSERLAGGETQYF
CDR3nt: TGTGCCAGCAGTGAGAGGCTAGCGGGAGGAGAGACCCAGTACTTC

abundance: many
v_gene: TRBV7-9
j_gene: TRBJ2-1
d_gene: TRBD2
CDR3aa: CASSSSSGYNEQFF
CDR3nt: TGTGCCAGCAGCTCGTCTAGCGGATACAATGAGCAGTTCTTC

abundance: few
v_gene: TRBV6-8
j_gene: TRBJ1-5
d_gene: .
CDR3aa: CASSYSVRGPQPQHF
CDR3nt: TGTGCCAGCAGTTACTCGGTCAGGGGCCCTCAGCCCCAGCATTTT

abundance: many
v_gene: TRBV28
j_gene: TRBJ1-6
d_gene: .
CDR3aa: CASSLSPTYNSPLHF
CDR3nt: TGTGCCAGCAGTTTGTCACCGACGTATAATTCACCCCTCCACTTT

abundance: many
v_gene: TRBV18
j_gene: TRBJ2-5
d_gene: TRBD2
CDR3aa: CASSPASGIGETQYF
CDR3nt: TGTGCCAGCTCACCAGCCAGCGGGATCGGGGAGACCCAGTACTTC

abundance: few
v_gene: TRBV6-2/TRBV6-3
j_gene: TRBJ2-3
d_gene: TRBD2
CDR3aa: CASSNGGGTDTQYF
CDR3nt: TGTGCCAGCAGTAACGGGGGGGGCACAGATACGCAGTATTTT

abundance: many
v_gene: TRBV27
j_gene: TRBJ2-7
d_gene: .
CDR3aa: CASSLLLSFPYEQYF
CDR3nt: TGTGCCAGCAGTTTACTGTTATCGTTTCCCTACGAGCAGTACTTC

abundance: few
v_gene: TRBV7-6
j_gene: TRBJ2-1
d_gene: .
CDR3aa: CASSLATPTGQFF
CDR3nt: TGTGCCAGCAGCTTAGCGACTCCTACAGGGCAGTTCTTC

abundance: .
v_gene: TRBV3-1
j_gene: TRBJ2-6
d_gene: .
CDR3aa: CASSQVGVSGANVLTF
CDR3nt: TGTGCCAGCAGCCAAGTGGGGGTTTCTGGGGCCAACGTCCTGACTTTC

abundance: few
v_gene: TRBV27
j_gene: TRBJ2-2
d_gene: TRBD1
CDR3aa: CASSTGGGWGTGELFF
CDR3nt: TGTGCCAGCAGTACAGGGGGCGGTTGGGGCACCGGGGAGCTGTTTTTT

abundance: many
v_gene: TRBV2
j_gene: TRBJ2-6
d_gene: TRBD1
CDR3aa: CASSSTGGGAGANVLTF
CDR3nt: TGTGCCAGCAGCTCGACAGGGGGCGGGGCTGGGGCCAACGTCCTGACTTTC

abundance: few
v_gene: TRBV24-1
j_gene: TRBJ2-3
d_gene: .
CDR3aa: CATSDPTGGGDTDTQYF
CDR3nt: TGTGCCACCAGTGACCCCACCGGCGGGGGCGACACAGATACGCAGTATTTT

abundance: few
v_gene: TRBV19
j_gene: TRBJ2-7
d_gene: TRBD2
CDR3aa: CASRPALAGGAYEQYF
CDR3nt: TGTGCCAGTAGGCCGGCGCTAGCGGGAGGTGCCTACGAGCAGTACTTC

abundance: few
v_gene: TRBV7-9
j_gene: TRBJ1-2
d_gene: .
CDR3aa: CASSLAVLDGYTF
CDR3nt: TGTGCCAGCAGCTTAGCAGTCCTTGACGGCTACACCTTC

abundance: many
v_gene: TRBV27
j_gene: TRBJ1-1
d_gene: .
CDR3aa: CASKDPNTEAFF
CDR3nt: TGTGCCAGCAAAGACCCGAACACTGAAGCTTTCTTT

abundance: .
v_gene: TRBV7-8
j_gene: TRBJ2-7
d_gene: .
CDR3aa: CASSSSPGSYEQYF
CDR3nt: TGTGCCAGCAGCTCTTCCCCCGGGTCCTACGAGCAGTACTTC

abundance: few
v_gene: TRBV4-1
j_gene: TRBJ2-5
d_gene: .
CDR3aa: CASSQDPGARAETQYF
CDR3nt: TGCGCCAGCAGCCAAGATCCGGGAGCGCGGGCAGAGACCCAGTACTTC

abundance: many
v_gene: TRBV27
j_gene: TRBJ1-4
d_gene: .
CDR3aa: CASSSDVWGKLFF
CDR3nt: TGTGCCAGCAGTTCCGACGTCTGGGGAAAACTGTTTTTT

abundance: many
v_gene: TRBV9
j_gene: TRBJ1-2
d_gene: .
CDR3aa: CASSPPPGWGPYGYTF
CDR3nt: TGTGCCAGCAGCCCACCACCAGGGTGGGGCCCCTATGGCTACACCTTC

abundance: many
v_gene: TRBV19
j_gene: TRBJ1-1
d_gene: .
CDR3aa: CASSPYSTNTEAFF
CDR3nt: TGTGCCAGTAGTCCGTATTCAACGAACACTGAAGCTTTCTTT

abundance: many
v_gene: TRBV10-3
j_gene: TRBJ2-2
d_gene: .
CDR3aa: CAISVWRTENTGELFF
CDR3nt: TGTGCCATCAGTGTTTGGAGGACAGAGAACACCGGGGAGCTGTTTTTT

abundance: few
v_gene: TRBV7-9
j_gene: TRBJ2-5
d_gene: TRBD2
CDR3aa: CASRPPGLAETQYF
CDR3nt: TGTGCCAGCAGACCTCCGGGACTAGCGGAGACCCAGTACTTC

abundance: few
v_gene: TRBV6-5
j_gene: TRBJ2-7
d_gene: .
CDR3aa: CASSYKDSREQYF
CDR3nt: TGTGCCAGCAGTTACAAGGACAGCAGGGAGCAGTACTTC

abundance: few
v_gene: TRBV30
j_gene: TRBJ2-1
d_gene: .
CDR3aa: CAWTLSSYNEQFF
CDR3nt: TGTGCCTGGACCTTAAGCTCCTACAATGAGCAGTTCTTC

abundance: .
v_gene: TRBV29-1
j_gene: TRBJ1-1
d_gene: .
CDR3aa: CSVSEAGAEAFF
CDR3nt: TGCAGCGTCTCTGAGGCAGGGGCTGAAGCTTTCTTT

abundance: many
v_gene: TRBV5-5
j_gene: TRBJ2-5
d_gene: .
CDR3aa: CASSPFWDMGSPKETQYF
CDR3nt: TGTGCCAGCAGCCCCTTCTGGGACATGGGCTCCCCCAAGGAGACCCAGTACTTC

abundance: .
v_gene: TRBV7-2
j_gene: TRBJ1-2
d_gene: .
CDR3aa: CASSLFTRNYGYTF
CDR3nt: TGTGCCAGCAGCTTATTCACCCGAAACTATGGCTACACCTTC

abundance: many
v_gene: TRBV18
j_gene: TRBJ2-5
d_gene: .
CDR3aa: CASSPSNRDETQYF
CDR3nt: TGTGCCAGCTCACCAAGCAACAGGGATGAGACCCAGTACTTC

abundance: .
v_gene: TRBV12-3/TRBV12-4
j_gene: TRBJ2-1
d_gene: TRBD2
CDR3aa: CASSYFPSGSNEQFF
CDR3nt: TGTGCCAGCAGTTATTTCCCTAGCGGGAGTAATGAGCAGTTCTTC

abundance: .
v_gene: TRBV28
j_gene: TRBJ2-3
d_gene: TRBD1
CDR3aa: CASAGDNRGSTDTQYF
CDR3nt: TGTGCCAGCGCAGGGGATAACAGGGGAAGCACAGATACGCAGTATTTT

abundance: few
v_gene: TRBV5-1
j_gene: TRBJ1-1
d_gene: .
CDR3aa: CASSLAARAEAFF
CDR3nt: TGCGCCAGCAGCTTGGCGGCGAGGGCTGAAGCTTTCTTT

abundance: .
v_gene: TRBV28
j_gene: TRBJ1-5
d_gene: .
CDR3aa: CASSLYAGRSNQPQHF
CDR3nt: TGTGCCAGCAGTTTATATGCAGGGCGTAGCAATCAGCCCCAGCATTTT

abundance: .
v_gene: TRBV18
j_gene: TRBJ2-7
d_gene: TRBD1
CDR3aa: CASSPQDRAYEQYF
CDR3nt: TGTGCCAGCTCACCGCAGGACAGGGCCTACGAGCAGTACTTC

abundance: .
v_gene: TRBV30
j_gene: TRBJ1-5
d_gene: .
CDR3aa: CAWRGTLNQPQHF
CDR3nt: TGTGCCTGGAGAGGGACTCTTAATCAGCCCCAGCATTTT

abundance: .
v_gene: TRBV20-1
j_gene: TRBJ1-1
d_gene: TRBD1
CDR3aa: CSARDPKGAMNTEAFF
CDR3nt: TGCAGTGCTAGAGATCCGAAGGGGGCGATGAACACTGAAGCTTTCTTT

abundance: many
v_gene: TRBV6-6
j_gene: TRBJ2-7
d_gene: .
CDR3aa: CASSYQWPGLSTSYEQYF
CDR3nt: TGTGCCAGCAGTTACCAATGGCCGGGACTTTCGACCTCCTACGAGCAGTACTTC

abundance: many
v_gene: TRBV29-1
j_gene: TRBJ2-1
d_gene: TRBD2
CDR3aa: CSVYDLAGDTYNEQFF
CDR3nt: TGCAGCGTGTATGACCTAGCGGGAGACACCTACAATGAGCAGTTCTTC

abundance: many
v_gene: TRBV28
j_gene: TRBJ2-5
d_gene: TRBD1
CDR3aa: CASSFRGLETQYF
CDR3nt: TGTGCCAGCAGTTTTAGGGGGCTGGAGACCCAGTACTTC

abundance: few
v_gene: TRBV5-8
j_gene: TRBJ2-5
d_gene: .
CDR3aa: CASSPGTDQETQYF
CDR3nt: TGTGCCAGCAGCCCCGGGACCGACCAAGAGACCCAGTACTTC

abundance: few
v_gene: TRBV27
j_gene: TRBJ2-1
d_gene: TRBD2
CDR3aa: CASSRTSPFF
CDR3nt: TGTGCCAGCAGTCGGACTAGTCCGTTCTTC

abundance: many
v_gene: TRBV15
j_gene: TRBJ2-1
d_gene: .
CDR3aa: CATSREVGEQFF
CDR3nt: TGTGCCACCAGCAGAGAAGTGGGAGAGCAGTTCTTC

abundance: .
v_gene: TRBV20-1
j_gene: TRBJ2-7
d_gene: .
CDR3aa: CSASRDFSSSEQYF
CDR3nt: TGCAGTGCTAGCCGGGACTTCTCGTCTAGCGAGCAGTACTTC

abundance: many
v_gene: TRBV7-8
j_gene: TRBJ2-5
d_gene: TRBD2
CDR3aa: CASSLGGLAGSETQYF
CDR3nt: TGTGCCAGCAGCTTAGGTGGACTAGCGGGAAGTGAGACCCAGTACTTC

abundance: few
v_gene: TRBV29-1
j_gene: TRBJ2-1
d_gene: TRBD2
CDR3aa: CSAAGTSGNDEQFF
CDR3nt: TGCAGCGCCGCCGGGACTAGCGGGAACGATGAGCAGTTCTTC

abundance: .
v_gene: TRBV5-1
j_gene: TRBJ2-7
d_gene: .
CDR3aa: CASSLAPSVSYEQYF
CDR3nt: TGCGCCAGCAGCTTGGCCCCTAGCGTCTCCTACGAGCAGTACTTC

abundance: .
v_gene: TRBV7-2
j_gene: TRBJ2-7
d_gene: TRBD2
CDR3aa: CASSASSGRSYEQYF
CDR3nt: TGTGCCAGCAGCGCATCTAGCGGGAGAAGCTACGAGCAGTACTTC

abundance: many
v_gene: TRBV11-1
j_gene: TRBJ1-1
d_gene: .
CDR3aa: CASSRRGYTEAFF
CDR3nt: TGTGCCAGCAGTAGAAGGGGGTACACTGAAGCTTTCTTT

abundance: few
v_gene: TRBV11-2
j_gene: TRBJ2-1
d_gene: TRBD1
CDR3aa: CASSLTGFPYSEQFF
CDR3nt: TGTGCCAGCAGCCTGACAGGGTTTCCCTACAGTGAGCAGTTCTTC